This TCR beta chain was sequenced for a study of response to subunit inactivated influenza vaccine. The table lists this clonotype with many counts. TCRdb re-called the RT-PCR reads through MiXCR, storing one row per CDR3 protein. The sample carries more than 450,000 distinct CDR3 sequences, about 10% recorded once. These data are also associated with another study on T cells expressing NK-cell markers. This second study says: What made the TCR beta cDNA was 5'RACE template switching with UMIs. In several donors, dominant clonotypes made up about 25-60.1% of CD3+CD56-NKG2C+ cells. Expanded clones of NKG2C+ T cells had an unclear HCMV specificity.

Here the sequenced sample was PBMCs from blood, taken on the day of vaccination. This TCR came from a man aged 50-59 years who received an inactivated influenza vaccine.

CDR3 residues: CASSLEAGSSYNEQFF. As DNA, the CDR3 is TGTGCCAGCAGCTTAGAGGCGGGGAGCTCCTACAATGAGCAGTTCTTC. The genes are TRBV11-2 and TRBJ2-1; maybe TRBD2 (6 bases). Germline V gene lookup returns CDR1 SGHAT and CDR2 FQNNGV. This CDR3 has 16 residues. Trimming took 0 bases from V and 0 from J, leaving 9 bases between them. Complete variable domain (other parts from reference TRBV11-2 and TRBJ2-1): EAGVAQSPRYKIIEKRQSVAFWCNPISGHATLYWYQQILGQGPKLLIQFQNNGVVDDSQLPKDRFSAERLKGVDSTLKIQPAKLEDSAVYLCASSLEAGSSYNEQFFGPGTRLTVL.